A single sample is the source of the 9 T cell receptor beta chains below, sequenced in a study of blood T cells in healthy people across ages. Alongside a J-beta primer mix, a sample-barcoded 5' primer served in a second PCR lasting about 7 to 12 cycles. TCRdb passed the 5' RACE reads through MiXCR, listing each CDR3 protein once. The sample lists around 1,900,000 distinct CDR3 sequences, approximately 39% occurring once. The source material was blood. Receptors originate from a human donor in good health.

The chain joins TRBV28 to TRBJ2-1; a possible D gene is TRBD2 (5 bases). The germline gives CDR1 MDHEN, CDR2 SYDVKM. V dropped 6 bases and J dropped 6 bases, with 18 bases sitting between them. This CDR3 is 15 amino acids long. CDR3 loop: CASRPGGLQGNEQFF. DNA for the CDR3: TGTGCCAGCAGACCCGGCGGGCTCCAAGGCAATGAGCAGTTCTTC.

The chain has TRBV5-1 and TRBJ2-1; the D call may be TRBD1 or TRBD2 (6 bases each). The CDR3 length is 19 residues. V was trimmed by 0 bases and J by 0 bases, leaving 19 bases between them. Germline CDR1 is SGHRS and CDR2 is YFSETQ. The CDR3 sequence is CASSLEGGLALSSYNEQFF. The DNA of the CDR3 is TGCGCCAGCAGCTTGGAGGGGGGCTTGGCCTTAAGCTCCTACAATGAGCAGTTCTTC. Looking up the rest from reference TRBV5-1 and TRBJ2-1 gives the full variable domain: KAGVTQTPRYLIKTRGQQVTLSCSPISGHRSVSWYQQTPGQGLQFLFEYFSETQRNKGNFPGRFSGRQFSNSRSEMNVSTLELGDSALYLCASSLEGGLALSSYNEQFFGPGTRLTVL.

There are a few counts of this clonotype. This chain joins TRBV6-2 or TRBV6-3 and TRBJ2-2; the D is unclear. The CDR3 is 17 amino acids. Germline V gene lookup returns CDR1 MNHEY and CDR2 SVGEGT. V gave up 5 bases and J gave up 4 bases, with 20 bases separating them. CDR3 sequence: CASSPRSFLASTGELFF. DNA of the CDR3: TGTGCCAGCAGTCCGAGGTCATTTTTGGCGAGCACCGGGGAGCTGTTTTTT.

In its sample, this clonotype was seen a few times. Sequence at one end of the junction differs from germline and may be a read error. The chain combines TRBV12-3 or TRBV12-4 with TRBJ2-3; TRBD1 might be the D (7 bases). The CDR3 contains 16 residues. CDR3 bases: TGTGCCAGCAGTAACAGGGGAGGAGGCGGCACAGATGCGCAGTATTTT. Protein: CASSNRGGGGTDAQYF.

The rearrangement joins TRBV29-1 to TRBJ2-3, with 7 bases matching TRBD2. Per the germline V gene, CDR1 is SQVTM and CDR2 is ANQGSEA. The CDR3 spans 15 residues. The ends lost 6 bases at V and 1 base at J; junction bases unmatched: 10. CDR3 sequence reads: CSVQGAAGGTDTQYF. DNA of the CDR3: TGCAGCGTCCAAGGGGCGGCGGGGGGCACAGATACGCAGTATTTT.

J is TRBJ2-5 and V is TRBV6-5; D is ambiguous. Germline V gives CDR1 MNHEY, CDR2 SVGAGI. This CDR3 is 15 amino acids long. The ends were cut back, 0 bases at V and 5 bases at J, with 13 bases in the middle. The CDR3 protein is CASSYSTSAAETQYF. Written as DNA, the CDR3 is TGTGCCAGCAGTTACTCGACTTCTGCGGCGGAGACCCAGTACTTC.

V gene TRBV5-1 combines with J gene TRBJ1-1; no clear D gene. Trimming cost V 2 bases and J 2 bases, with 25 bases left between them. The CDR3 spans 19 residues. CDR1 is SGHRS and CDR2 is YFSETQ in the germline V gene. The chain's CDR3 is CASSLFIPSGAGVNTEAFF. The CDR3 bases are TGCGCCAGCAGCTTATTTATCCCCTCAGGTGCCGGGGTAAACACTGAAGCTTTCTTT.

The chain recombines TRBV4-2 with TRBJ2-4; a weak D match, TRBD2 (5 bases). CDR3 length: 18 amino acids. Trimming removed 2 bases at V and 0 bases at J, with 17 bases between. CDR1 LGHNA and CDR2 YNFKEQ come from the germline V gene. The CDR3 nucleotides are TGTGCCAGCAGCCAATCGGGGAGATCGGGGATAGCCAAAAACATTCAGTACTTC. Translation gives CASSQSGRSGIAKNIQYF.

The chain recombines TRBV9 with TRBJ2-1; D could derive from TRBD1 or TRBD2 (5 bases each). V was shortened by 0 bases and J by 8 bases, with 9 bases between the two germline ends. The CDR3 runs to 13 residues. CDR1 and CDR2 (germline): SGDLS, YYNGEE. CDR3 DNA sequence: TGTGCCAGCAGCGTAGATGGGGGACATGAGCAGTTCTTC. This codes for CASSVDGGHEQFF.